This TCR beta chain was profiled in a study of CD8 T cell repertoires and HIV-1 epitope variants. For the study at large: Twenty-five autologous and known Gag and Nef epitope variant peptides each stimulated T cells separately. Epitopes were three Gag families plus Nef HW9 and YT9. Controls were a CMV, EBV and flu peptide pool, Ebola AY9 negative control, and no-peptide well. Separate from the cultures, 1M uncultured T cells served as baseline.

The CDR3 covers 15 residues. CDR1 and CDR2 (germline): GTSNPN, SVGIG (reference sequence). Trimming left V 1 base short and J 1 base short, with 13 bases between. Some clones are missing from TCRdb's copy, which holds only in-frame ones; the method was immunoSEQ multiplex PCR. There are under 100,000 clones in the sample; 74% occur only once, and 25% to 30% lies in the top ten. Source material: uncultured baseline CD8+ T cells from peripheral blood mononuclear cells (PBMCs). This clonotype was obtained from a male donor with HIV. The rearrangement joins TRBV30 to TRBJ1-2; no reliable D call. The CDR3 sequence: CAWSALGFSNYGYTF. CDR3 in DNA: TGTGCCTGGAGTGCTTTAGGGTTCAGTAACTATGGCTACACCTTC.